This is a list of T cell receptor beta chains from one sample in a study of T cell repertoires in cytomegalovirus infection. TCRdb called the reads again in MiXCR, with one record for every CDR3 protein. The sample yields around 450,000 distinct CDR3 sequences, approximately 31% seen once. Sequenced sample: PBMCs. The source is a human donor in good health (CMV status not recorded). Some clones in this sample may be carry-over from other donors' samples. Both conserved end residues are part of each CDR3. A D gene is named only where the DNA matches it firmly. Some rows have no size entry. The others give once, few or many, or a class for an expanded clone.

clone_size,j_call,d_call,v_call,cdr3_nt,cdr3_aa
.,TRBJ2-3,.,TRBV7-9,TGTGCCAGCACGACTAGGGATAGCGCAGATACGCAGTATTTT,CASTTRDSADTQYF
.,TRBJ2-2,.,TRBV25-1,TGTGCCAGCAGTTTCGACAGAATCCGCGGGGAGCTGTTTTTT,CASSFDRIRGELFF
once,TRBJ2-2,.,TRBV5-6,TGTGCCAGCAGCTTGGGGTTAGGGAACACCGGGGAGCTGTTTTTT,CASSLGLGNTGELFF
few,TRBJ1-5,TRBD1,TRBV6-8,TGTGCCAGCAGTTACCTAACAGGGGGTGGTCAGCCCCAGCATTTT,CASSYLTGGGQPQHF
few,TRBJ1-3,.,TRBV4-1,TGCGCCAGCAGCCAAGCCAGAGGAGGAAACACCATATATTTT,CASSQARGGNTIYF
.,TRBJ2-3,TRBD2,TRBV29-1,TGCAGCGTTGAGACAAGACTAGCGGGGGGGCCAGGGTATTTT,CSVETRLAGGPGYF
few,TRBJ2-4,.,TRBV20-1,TGCAGTGCATCCGGGTCCGGCGGCGGAAACATTCAGTACTTC,CSASGSGGGNIQYF
few,TRBJ2-7,.,TRBV27,TGTGCCAGCAGTTCGGAGTTTTTTGGGGAATCGGCCGAGCAGTACTTC,CASSSEFFGESAEQYF
few,TRBJ2-2,.,TRBV7-2,TGTGCCAGCAGCTACCTCGGGGGCGGGGAGCTGTTTTTT,CASSYLGGGELFF
.,TRBJ1-2,.,TRBV6-1,TGTGCCAGCAGTGAAACGGGCTACACCTTC,CASSETGYTF
few,TRBJ1-5,.,TRBV7-9,TGTGCCAGCAGCTTAGGGGCAGGCGCCTATCAGCCCCAGCATTTT,CASSLGAGAYQPQHF
.,TRBJ1-2,TRBD1,TRBV4-1,TGCGCCAGCAGCCATCCCCAGGGGGCGCGTCGCTATGGCTACCGCTTC,CASSHPQGARRYGYRF
many,TRBJ1-2,TRBD1,TRBV7-2,TGTGCCAGCAGCTCTCGACAGGGAGGGGAGAACTACACCTTC,CASSSRQGGENYTF
few,TRBJ1-5,.,TRBV18,TGTGCCAGCTCACACAGGGAGAATCAGCCCCAGCATTTT,CASSHRENQPQHF
.,TRBJ2-1,TRBD2,TRBV20-1,TGCAGTGCTAGAGTGAGGACTAGCGGGGGCAATGAGCAGTTCTTC,CSARVRTSGGNEQFF
.,TRBJ2-1,.,TRBV5-1,TGCGCCAGCAGCTGGGGGGGGACAGCTGATGAGCAGTTCTTC,CASSWGGTADEQFF
many,TRBJ2-1,.,TRBV7-2,TGTGCCAGCAGCTTAGAAAGGGGGGGAAAGCAGTTCTTC,CASSLERGGKQFF
.,TRBJ2-5,TRBD1,TRBV5-6,TGTGCCAGCCGCTGGGGACAGATCCATCAAGAGACCCAGTACTTC,CASRWGQIHQETQYF
many,TRBJ1-2,.,TRBV7-8,TGTGCCAGCAGCTTAGAGCTAGCGTACGGCTACACCTTC,CASSLELAYGYTF
few,TRBJ2-2,TRBD2,TRBV19,TGTGCCAGTAGTGGGACTATAAACACCGGGGAGCTGTTTTTT,CASSGTINTGELFF
.,TRBJ1-4,.,TRBV20-1,TGCAGTGCTAAAATCAACCCCAATGAAAAACTGTTTTTT,CSAKINPNEKLFF
few,TRBJ2-6,.,TRBV2,TGTGCCAGCACCTTCACGGAACGCTCTGGGGCCAACGTCCTGACTTTC,CASTFTERSGANVLTF
few,TRBJ1-4,.,TRBV20-1,TGCAGTGCTAGAGATCCGTCAAGGGGTAGGGGGAATGAAAAACTGTTTTTT,CSARDPSRGRGNEKLFF
.,TRBJ2-7,.,TRBV19,TGTGCCAGTAGCCAGGGCAGACGACCCTACGAGCAGTACTTC,CASSQGRRPYEQYF
.,TRBJ2-7,TRBD2,TRBV9,TGTGCCAGCAGCGGATCTAGCGGGGGGCACTACGAGCAGTACTTC,CASSGSSGGHYEQYF
once,TRBJ1-1,.,TRBV7-2,TGTGCCAGGAGCTCCAAGGGTGGGGGGACTGACGCTTTCTTT,CARSSKGGGTDAFF
.,TRBJ1-3,.,TRBV12-3/TRBV12-4,TGTGCCAGCAGTTTCTCAGGCGTCTCTGGAAACACCATATATTTT,CASSFSGVSGNTIYF
.,TRBJ2-3,.,TRBV4-3,TGCTCCAGCAGCCAAAGCGGGGCAGGGGGCACCGATACGAAGTATTTT,CSSSQSGAGGTDTKYF
many,TRBJ2-1,TRBD2,TRBV6-2/TRBV6-3,TGTGCCAGCTACACCGGGACTAGCGGGGGGGCTGAGCAGTTCTTC,CASYTGTSGGAEQFF
few,TRBJ2-2,.,TRBV12-3/TRBV12-4,TGTGCCAGCAGTTTGGGCGGGGCCGACACCGGGGAGCTGTTTTTT,CASSLGGADTGELFF
.,TRBJ2-3,TRBD1,TRBV7-6,TGTGCCAGCAGCTTAGGCGACAGGGAGATAGATACGCAGTATTTT,CASSLGDREIDTQYF
.,TRBJ2-2,TRBD2,TRBV28,TGTGCCAGCAGTCTACCTTTAAGGGAGGGCACCGGGGAGCTGTTTTTT,CASSLPLREGTGELFF
.,TRBJ1-4,.,TRBV6-5,TGTGCCAGCAGGGAACAACTAGGAGGGATCGGTGGTGAAAAACTGTTTTTT,CASREQLGGIGGEKLFF
.,TRBJ2-1,.,TRBV6-1,TGTGCCAGCAATGTCCGGATCCAAAGCTCCTACAATGAGCAGTTCTTC,CASNVRIQSSYNEQFF
.,TRBJ2-1,.,TRBV29-1,TGCAGCGTTGCCCGGGACATGGGAGGCAATGAGCAGTTCTTC,CSVARDMGGNEQFF